A single sample gave rise to the 24 T cell receptor beta chains below, sequenced in a study of breast tumors, draining lymph nodes, adjacent tissues. Breast cancer patients provided tissue from their axillary draining lymph nodes. TCRdb redid the calling of the multiplex PCR reads with MiXCR, one entry per CDR3 protein. The table has about 94,000 distinct CDR3 sequences, over 25% seen once; the top ten hold 8% to 9%. Specimen: axillary lymph node tissue. The receptors come from a female donor with breast cancer. Some clones in this sample may be carry-over from other donors' samples.

In this sample, this clonotype turned up many times. J is TRBJ2-7 and V is TRBV29-1; no clear D. CDR3 length: 12 residues. Germline CDR1 is SQVTM and CDR2 is ANQGSEA. The ends were cut back, 4 bases at V and 6 bases at J, with 13 bases in the middle. The CDR3 nucleotides read TGCAGCGTTGTGGGCTTTGCTTCCGAGCAGTACTTC. This codes for CSVVGFASEQYF.

This sequence joins TRBV12-3 or TRBV12-4 and TRBJ2-6; D remains ambiguous. V lost 5 bases and J lost 3, with 14 bases in between. This CDR3 has 16 amino acids. The CDR3 protein is CASSPIKWGGANVLTF. The CDR3 DNA is TGTGCCAGCAGTCCCATTAAATGGGGTGGGGCCAACGTCCTGACTTTC.

This clonotype was seen at least ten times. This chain uses TRBV2 with TRBJ1-5; 8 nucleotides align to TRBD1. Germline CDR1 SNHLY, CDR2 FYNNEI. J was trimmed by 5 bases and V by 6 bases; bases with no gene match: 15. The CDR3 covers 17 residues. CDR3 in DNA: TGTGCCAGCAGGGCTACGACCTCAGGGGGCAAGTATCAGCCCCAGCATTTT. Translation: CASRATTSGGKYQPQHF. The full variable domain, completed using reference TRBV2 and TRBJ1-5, is EPEVTQTPSHQVTQMGQEVILRCVPISNHLYFYWYRQILGQKVEFLVSFYNNEISEKSEIFDDQFSVERPDGSNFTLKIRSTKLEDSAMYFCASRATTSGGKYQPQHFGDGTRLSIL.

The table lists this clonotype with many counts. The genes are TRBV7-6 and TRBJ1-1; the D is unclear. Germline V gene lookup returns CDR1 SGHVS and CDR2 FNYEAQ. CDR3 length: 14 residues. V was pared by 1 base and J by 1 base, with 7 bases between. The CDR3 nucleotides are TGTGCCAGCAGCTTAGGCGCGGGGAACACTGAAGCTTTCTTT. This translates into CASSLGAGNTEAFF. Complete variable domain (other parts from reference TRBV7-6 and TRBJ1-1): GAGVSQSPRYKVTKRGQDVALRCDPISGHVSLYWYRQALGQGPEFLTYFNYEAQQDKSGLPNDRFSAERPEGSISTLTIQRTEQRDSAMYRCASSLGAGNTEAFFGQGTRLTVV.

The chain joins TRBV5-1 to TRBJ1-1; D not certain. The germline gives CDR1 SGHRS, CDR2 YFSETQ. The CDR3 has 13 amino acids. V was trimmed by 0 bases and J by 1 base, leaving 4 bases between them. CDR3 nucleotides: TGCGCCAGCAGCTTGGGAGAGAACACTGAAGCTTTCTTT. Protein: CASSLGENTEAFF.

This clonotype appeared many times. V usage is TRBV11-3 and J usage is TRBJ2-1; 12 positions agree with TRBD2. This CDR3 spans 14 amino acids. Germline V CDR1 and CDR2: SGHNT, YENEEA. The J segment lost 6 bases and the V segment lost 5 bases, leaving 2 bases of the junction unmatched. The CDR3 sequence: CASSKLAGGNEQFF. As DNA, the CDR3 is TGTGCCAGCAGCAAACTAGCGGGGGGCAATGAGCAGTTCTTC.

The sample holds many counts of this clonotype. The CDR3: CAISPGGYNQPQHF. DNA for the CDR3: TGTGCCATCAGCCCCGGGGGGTACAATCAGCCCCAGCATTTT. V usage is TRBV10-3 and J usage is TRBJ1-5; perhaps TRBD1 as D (5 bases). Germline V gives CDR1 ENHRY, CDR2 SYGVKD. This CDR3 region has 14 residues. With 6 bases removed from V and 3 bases from J, the gap between germline ends came to 12 bases.

Regarding this clonotype: One end of the junction varies from germline; a read error may be responsible. The chain is built from TRBV11-2 and TRBJ2-6; D might be TRBD1 (5 bases). The germline gives CDR1 SGHAT, CDR2 FQNNGV. The CDR3 length is 15 residues. This CDR3 reads CASGYRSSGADVPTF. The CDR3 region has the DNA TGTGCCAGCGGCTACAGGAGCTCTGGGGCCGACGTCCCGACTTTC.

This clonotype was recorded many times. The V gene is TRBV5-1, the J gene TRBJ2-3; D uncertain. The CDR3 has 14 residues. Germline V gene data show CDR1 as SGHRS and CDR2 as YFSETQ. The germline V and J ends were trimmed by 1 base and 3 bases, with 9 bases remaining between them. The CDR3 region has the DNA TGCGCCAGCAGCTTGTTGATTGGAACAGATACGCAGTATTTT. Translating it yields CASSLLIGTDTQYF.

This clonotype was seen ten or more times. J is TRBJ2-5 and V is TRBV18; D not resolved. Trimming removed 3 bases from V and 1 base from J, with 3 bases in between. The CDR3 runs to 12 residues. The germline V gene encodes CDR1 KGHSH and CDR2 LQKENI. The CDR3 nucleotides read TGTGCCAGCTCACCGACCCAAGAGACCCAGTACTTC. The encoded protein is CASSPTQETQYF. The entire variable domain, with the rest obtained from reference TRBV18 and TRBJ2-5, is as follows: NAGVMQNPRHLVRRRGQEARLRCSPMKGHSHVYWYRQLPEEGLKFMVYLQKENIIDESGMPKERFSAEFPKEGPSILRIQQVVRGDSAAYFCASSPTQETQYFGPGTRLLVL.

In this sample, this clonotype turned up many times. This chain joins TRBV30 and TRBJ2-1, with 8 bases fitting TRBD2. V lost 2 bases, J lost 16 bases, and 7 bases stayed unmatched. CDR3 size: 11 residues. Germline assignment: CDR1 GTSNPN and CDR2 SVGIG (reference sequence). This CDR3 reads CAWSYSGTPFF. The DNA of the CDR3 is TGTGCCTGGAGTTATAGCGGGACCCCCTTCTTC.

This clonotype was seen many times. The chain has TRBV7-8 and TRBJ2-1; 8 bases align to TRBD2. This CDR3 has 16 residues. Germline V CDR1 and CDR2: SGHVS, FQNEAQ. Trimming cost V 5 bases and J 8 bases; bases outside gene matches: 14. For the CDR3, the DNA is TGTGCCAGCAGCCACCTGGGAGAGCGGGAGATCGATGAGCAGTTCTTC. Amino acid sequence: CASSHLGEREIDEQFF.

Ten or more counts support this clonotype. This chain connects TRBV19 to TRBJ2-3; weak D call: TRBD1 (5 bases). Trimming stripped 3 bases from V and 0 bases from J, with 13 bases between. The CDR3 extends over 16 amino acids. The germline CDR1 and CDR2 sequences are LNHDA and SQIVND (reference sequence). For the CDR3, the DNA is TGTGCCAGTAGTATCCAGGGCGGAAGTAGCACAGATACGCAGTATTTT. Protein sequence: CASSIQGGSSTDTQYF.

The chain links TRBV10-3 to TRBJ1-5, with a possible D match to TRBD1 (5 bases). Germline V lookup: CDR1 ENHRY, CDR2 SYGVKD. The germline V and J ends were trimmed by 7 bases and 8 bases, with 15 bases remaining between them. This CDR3 contains 13 residues. In DNA, the CDR3 is TGTGCCATCACCCCGAGGGGCTCGGAGCCCCAGCATTTT. Translated, it gives CAITPRGSEPQHF.

In the case of this clonotype: A read error is possible here, since a much larger clone lies one base away. This chain connects TRBV7-2 to TRBJ2-3, with TRBD2 identical over 14 bases. The length of the CDR3 is 17 residues. CDR1 is SGHTA, CDR2 FQGNSA, per germline. J was trimmed by 4 bases and V by 8 bases; bases with no gene match: 11. CDR3 in amino acids: CASSLGTSGSGADTQYF. The CDR3 DNA is TGTGCCAGCTCACTAGGGACTAGCGGGAGCGGGGCAGATACGCAGTATTTT.

Remarks on this clonotype: This may be a read error: a much more frequent sequence differs by one nucleotide. The chain combines TRBV5-8 with TRBJ2-7; D is possibly TRBD2 (5 bases). Per germline, CDR1 SGHTS and CDR2 YDEGEE. The CDR3 runs to 15 residues. The V end was cut by 4 bases, the J end by 4 bases, with 18 bases between. The chain's CDR3 is CASSKTQAGVYEQYF. The CDR3 DNA sequence: TGTGCCAGCAGCAAGACCCAGGCGGGCGTATACGAGCAGTACTTC.

This sequence joins TRBV5-6 and TRBJ1-5; D perhaps matches TRBD1 (5 bases). Germline V gene data show CDR1 as SGHDT and CDR2 as YYEEEE. V gave up 3 bases and J gave up 0 bases, with 10 bases separating them. This CDR3 region has 15 residues. In nucleotides, the CDR3 is TGTGCCAGCAGCTCGGACACTTATAGCAATCAGCCCCAGCATTTT. Encoded protein: CASSSDTYSNQPQHF. The whole variable domain, filled in from reference TRBV5-6 and TRBJ1-5, reads DAGVTQSPTHLIKTRGQQVTLRCSPKSGHDTVSWYQQALGQGPQFIFQYYEEEERQRGNFPDRFSGHQFPNYSSELNVNALLLGDSALYLCASSSDTYSNQPQHFGDGTRLSIL.

The gene calls are TRBV5-1 and TRBJ2-1; 8 bases align to TRBD1. Trimming took 5 bases from V and 6 from J; bases not matched to a gene: 7. The germline V gene encodes CDR1 SGHRS and CDR2 YFSETQ. CDR3 size: 14 residues. The CDR3 is CASSTGQGSNEQFF. The CDR3 coding sequence is TGCGCCAGCAGTACCGGACAGGGCTCCAATGAGCAGTTCTTC.

This sequence joins TRBV6-6 and TRBJ1-1, with D possibly being TRBD1 (5 bases). The germline CDR1 and CDR2 sequences are MNHNY and SVGAGI (reference sequence). The CDR3 sequence is 14 residues long. V lost 0 bases to trimming and J lost 1 base, with 6 bases between them. Written as DNA, the CDR3 is TGTGCCAGCAGTTACTCAGGGGAGAACACTGAAGCTTTCTTT. The encoded protein is CASSYSGENTEAFF.

At least ten counts were recorded for this clonotype. The chain is built from TRBV19 and TRBJ2-7; perhaps D is TRBD1 or TRBD2 (5 bases each). This CDR3 comprises 14 residues. The germline CDR1 and CDR2 sequences are LNHDA and SQIVND (reference sequence). The V end lost 5 bases, the J end lost 0 bases, and 11 bases lay between the germline ends. CDR3 nucleotide sequence: TGTGCCAGTAGTCACGGGACGCCCTCCTACGAGCAGTACTTC. This sequence encodes CASSHGTPSYEQYF.

This clonotype was counted ten times or more. The V and J genes are TRBV6-5 and TRBJ2-7; 7 bases are shared with TRBD2. CDR3 length equals 15 residues. V lost 0 bases and J lost 4; bases outside the gene matches: 6. CDR1 is MNHEY and CDR2 is SVGAGI in the germline V gene. The chain's CDR3 is CASSYSAGETYEQYF. CDR3 nucleotides: TGTGCCAGCAGTTACTCTGCGGGAGAGACTTACGAGCAGTACTTC.

This clonotype was observed a handful of times. The genes are TRBV28 and TRBJ2-1, with 7 bases fitting TRBD2. J gave up 10 bases and V 7 bases, and 16 bases lay outside the gene matches. This CDR3 has 15 residues. Germline V gene lookup returns CDR1 MDHEN and CDR2 SYDVKM. CDR3 DNA sequence: TGTGCCAGCATCCTCCGGGCTAGCGGTCGCGACGAGCAGTTCTTC. Residues: CASILRASGRDEQFF. The whole variable domain, remainder taken from reference TRBV28 and TRBJ2-1, is DVKVTQSSRYLVKRTGEKVFLECVQDMDHENMFWYRQDPGLGLRLIYFSYDVKMKEKGDIPEGYSVSREKKERFSLILESASTNQTSMYLCASILRASGRDEQFFGPGTRLTVL.

This clonotype was counted only a few times. Given a much more abundant clone one base away, this may be a read error. The chain employs TRBV6-2 or TRBV6-3 and TRBJ2-7; D not resolved. The germline V gene has CDR1 MNHEY and CDR2 SVGEGT. The ends were cut back, 5 bases at V and 4 bases at J, with 12 bases in the middle. The CDR3 extends over 13 amino acids. CDR3 loop: CASSHTTEYEQYF. The CDR3 DNA reads TGTGCCAGCAGTCATACTACAGAATACGAGCAGTACTTC.

Points on this clonotype: One junction end disagrees with the germline gene, perhaps due to a read error. The chain combines TRBV6-1 with TRBJ2-5, with D unclear. This CDR3 contains 16 residues. Germline CDR1 is MNHNS and CDR2 is SASEGT. The CDR3 spells CAGSQSPAWTKETQYF. The CDR3 bases are TGTGCCGGCAGTCAAAGCCCAGCCTGGACGAAAGAGACCCAGTACTTC.